The 29 T cell receptor beta chains below were found in one sample sequenced in a study of T cell responses to AZD1222 COVID-19 vaccine. The method was immunoSEQ multiplex PCR; TCRdb's version includes in-frame clones alone and lacks a portion of them. The data hold about 74,000 clones, with 86% observed a single time. The sequences come from peripheral blood, collected on day 0 of AZD1222 vaccination. The receptors come from an adult in good health.

J is TRBJ1-1 and V is TRBV4-1; D remains unclear. This CDR3 spans 12 amino acids. CDR1 and CDR2 (germline): MGHRA, YSYEKL. V was trimmed by 1 base and J by 4 bases, leaving 4 bases between them. The CDR3, as DNA: TGCGCCAGCAGCCAAGCTGGCACTGAAGCTTTCTTT. It encodes CASSQAGTEAFF.

This clone was observed a few times. The chain links TRBV19 to TRBJ2-1; D might be TRBD2 (5 bases). Trimming took 0 bases from V and 4 from J, leaving 10 bases between them. Germline V gene lookup returns CDR1 LNHDA and CDR2 SQIVND (reference sequence). This CDR3 contains 15 residues. The DNA for the CDR3 is TGTGCCAGTAGTATAGATCTGGCGGGTTACAATGAGCAGTTCTTC. Residues: CASSIDLAGYNEQFF.

V gene TRBV2 combines with J gene TRBJ1-5, with D hard to call. V lost 10 bases and J 2 bases, leaving 12 bases between the germline ends. The germline V gene has CDR1 SNHLY and CDR2 FYNNEI. This CDR3 contains 13 residues. The CDR3 DNA sequence: TGTGCCACCTTGCGGGCGGGCAATCAGCCCCAGCATTTT. Its protein is CATLRAGNQPQHF.

The chain recombines TRBV7-3 with TRBJ2-3, with no clear D. There are 15 residues in the CDR3. The germline gives CDR1 SGHTA, CDR2 FQGTGA. V lost 0 bases and J lost 0, with 7 bases in between. Written as DNA, the CDR3 is TGTGCCAGCAGCTTAACTTACGCAAGCACAGATACGCAGTATTTT. Protein: CASSLTYASTDTQYF.

The chain joins TRBV2 to TRBJ1-5; 7 bases are shared with TRBD1. The CDR3 is 12 residues long. Germline assignment: CDR1 SNHLY and CDR2 FYNNEI. With 8 bases clipped from V and 7 bases from J, the junction kept 5 bases outside the gene matches. CDR3 in amino acids: CASSTGEQPQHF. CDR3 DNA sequence: TGTGCCAGCTCTACAGGGGAACAGCCCCAGCATTTT.

This chain joins TRBV28 and TRBJ1-1, with unresolved D. Germline V lookup: CDR1 MDHEN, CDR2 SYDVKM. The CDR3 length is 13 residues. Trimming pared 7 bases from V and 0 bases from J, leaving 9 bases between. The CDR3 DNA is TGTGCCAGCAATAAAGATATGAACACTGAAGCTTTCTTT. This encodes CASNKDMNTEAFF.

The genes are TRBV5-4 and TRBJ1-2; 8 nucleotides line up with TRBD1. Trimming removed 4 bases from V and 8 bases from J; junction bases left unmatched: 16. Germline V gene sequence: CDR1 SGHNT, CDR2 YYREEE (reference sequence). The CDR3 is 16 amino acids. The CDR3 sequence: CASSPVPGQGAFGYTF. DNA of the CDR3: TGTGCCAGCAGCCCCGTTCCCGGACAGGGCGCTTTCGGCTACACCTTC.

This clone has just one count. The V and J genes are TRBV12-2 and TRBJ1-1. TRBV12-2 is classified as a pseudogene. The CDR3 loop spans 17 amino acids. The CDR3 DNA is TGTGCAAGTCGCTTCGACGACGGAGATCCCGTGAACACTGAAGCTTTCTTT. Its protein product is CASRFDDGDPVNTEAFF.

There are a few counts of this clone. Here the CDR3 reads CASSPTGGGQPQHF. For the CDR3, the DNA is TGCGCCAGCAGCCCTACGGGGGGCGGACAGCCCCAGCATTTT. This chain uses TRBV5-1 with TRBJ1-5; TRBD1 might be the D (6 bases). The V end lost 4 bases, the J end lost 7 bases, and 15 bases lay between the germline ends. CDR1 and CDR2 (germline): SGHRS, YFSETQ. The CDR3 has 14 residues. The full variable domain, with the rest looked up from reference TRBV5-1 and TRBJ1-5, is KAGVTQTPRYLIKTRGQQVTLSCSPISGHRSVSWYQQTPGQGLQFLFEYFSETQRNKGNFPGRFSGRQFSNSRSEMNVSTLELGDSALYLCASSPTGGGQPQHFGDGTRLSIL.

Concerning this clone: The same CDR3 arises from other DNA sequences in this sample as well. The chain has TRBV30 and TRBJ2-5; no firm D call. The germline CDR1 and CDR2 sequences are GTSNPN and SVGIG (reference sequence). This CDR3 contains 11 residues. Trimming shortened V by 0 bases and J by 4 bases, and 3 bases separated the two germline ends. CDR3 amino acids: CAWSVRETQYF. The CDR3 bases are TGTGCCTGGAGTGTACGAGAGACCCAGTACTTC.

CDR3 DNA: TGTGCCAGTAGTATAGATGGGAAGCGGTCCACAGATACGCAGTATTTT. This codes for CASSIDGKRSTDTQYF. The V call is TRBV19, the J call TRBJ2-3; possibly TRBD2 for D (5 bases). Germline CDR1 and CDR2: LNHDA and SQIVND (reference sequence). Trimming cost V 0 bases and J 2 bases, with 12 bases left between them. The CDR3 totals 16 residues.

The chain has TRBV15 and TRBJ2-1; 13 bases match TRBD2. Trimming cost V 5 bases and J 10 bases; bases outside gene matches: 5. Germline loops: CDR1 LNHNV, CDR2 YYDKDF (reference sequence). CDR3 size: 14 residues. The CDR3 reads CATSRRLAGGEQFF. The DNA for the CDR3 is TGTGCCACCAGCCGACGACTAGCGGGAGGCGAGCAGTTCTTC.

This clone was detected a few times. Other DNA sequences of this sample code for an identical CDR3. The chain employs TRBV19 and TRBJ1-5, with D hard to call. This CDR3 contains 15 residues. Germline values: CDR1 LNHDA, CDR2 SQIVND (reference sequence). V lost 1 base to trimming and J lost 0 bases, with 7 bases between them. CDR3 bases: TGTGCCAGTAGTATAGCAGTGTATAGCAATCAGCCCCAGCATTTT. Residues: CASSIAVYSNQPQHF.

This chain links TRBV4-2 with TRBJ1-5, with D unclear. The CDR3 extends over 15 amino acids. The V and J ends lost 2 bases and 1 base respectively, with 9 bases between them. Germline CDR1 reads LGHNA; CDR2 reads YNFKEQ. CDR3 DNA sequence: TGTGCCAGCAGCCAAAATTTCCGAAGCAATCAGCCCCAGCATTTT. It translates to CASSQNFRSNQPQHF.

The rearrangement joins TRBV6-5 to TRBJ1-6; unclear D gene. The CDR3 totals 13 residues. Germline V gives CDR1 MNHEY, CDR2 SVGAGI. V was pared by 8 bases and J by 3 bases, with 8 bases between. CDR3 sequence: CASLSDYNSPLHF. CDR3 nucleotides: TGTGCCAGCTTATCCGACTATAATTCACCCCTCCACTTT.

The chain joins TRBV28 to TRBJ2-1; 9 bases are shared with TRBD1. The CDR3 is 15 residues long. The junction had 3 bases not matched to a gene; V was cut back by 4 bases and J by 2 bases. The germline gives CDR1 MDHEN, CDR2 SYDVKM. CDR3 DNA sequence: TGTGCCAGCAGTTACAGGGGGCTGGCCTACAATGAGCAGTTCTTC. It translates to CASSYRGLAYNEQFF.

This sequence joins TRBV2 and TRBJ2-5; D unclear. Germline V CDR1 and CDR2: SNHLY, FYNNEI. CDR3 length: 14 amino acids. The ends were cut back, 5 bases at V and 4 bases at J, with 14 bases in the middle. CDR3 in amino acids: CASSRENSPETQYF. The CDR3 DNA reads TGTGCCAGCAGTAGGGAAAATAGCCCAGAGACCCAGTACTTC.

The chain is built from TRBV30 and TRBJ2-7; D perhaps matches TRBD2 (5 bases). Trimming took 5 bases from V and 2 from J, leaving 16 bases between them. The germline gives CDR1 GTSNPN, CDR2 SVGIG (reference sequence). The CDR3 extends over 14 amino acids. The CDR3 sequence is CAWGGSFGPYEQYF. For the CDR3, the DNA is TGTGCCTGGGGCGGGTCTTTCGGCCCCTACGAGCAGTACTTC. Drawing the rest from reference TRBV30 and TRBJ2-7, the complete variable domain is SQTIHQWPATLVQPVGSPLSLECTVEGTSNPNLYWYRQAAGRGLQLLFYSVGIGQISSEVPQNLSASRPQDRQFILSSKKLLLSDSGFYLCAWGGSFGPYEQYFGPGTRLTVT.

The rearrangement joins TRBV6-5 to TRBJ2-3; D possibly corresponds to TRBD2 (6 bases). Germline V lookup: CDR1 MNHEY, CDR2 SVGAGI. Between the trimmed V and J ends, which lost 4 bases and 2 bases, there was a span of 16 bases. This CDR3 contains 16 residues. CDR3 bases: TGTGCCAGCAGTTCCCCCGCCGGGGGTTTCACAGATACGCAGTATTTT. Its protein is CASSSPAGGFTDTQYF.

The chain uses TRBV7-2 and TRBJ2-7; D unclear. V gave up 0 bases and J gave up 0 bases, with 6 bases separating them. This CDR3 has 14 residues. CDR1 is SGHTA, CDR2 FQGNSA, per germline. The CDR3: CASSLALRSYEQYF. The CDR3 DNA reads TGTGCCAGCAGCTTAGCTCTTCGCTCCTACGAGCAGTACTTC. Variable domain in full (rest from reference TRBV7-2 and TRBJ2-7): GAGVSQSPSNKVTEKGKDVELRCDPISGHTALYWYRQSLGQGLEFLIYFQGNSAPDKSGLPSDRFSAERTGGSVSTLTIQRTQQEDSAVYLCASSLALRSYEQYFGPGTRLTVT.

The J gene is TRBJ2-3, the V gene TRBV6-5; D perhaps matches TRBD1 (6 bases). Germline V gene lookup returns CDR1 MNHEY and CDR2 SVGAGI. The CDR3 runs 16 residues. The V gene lost 0 bases and the J gene lost 5 bases, with 15 bases spanning the gap. The CDR3 protein is CASSYSTGTRGDTQYF. The DNA of the CDR3 is TGTGCCAGCAGTTACTCAACAGGGACCCGGGGAGATACGCAGTATTTT.

This clone has a handful of counts. The chain couples TRBV2 to TRBJ2-7; maybe TRBD1 (6 bases). The V end lost 7 bases, the J end lost 6 bases, and 16 bases lay between the germline ends. The CDR3 runs to 13 residues. CDR1 is SNHLY, CDR2 FYNNEI, per germline. The CDR3 spells CASTPLQGSEQYF. As DNA, the CDR3 is TGTGCCAGCACCCCCTTACAGGGTAGCGAGCAGTACTTC.

V gene TRBV11-2 combines with J gene TRBJ1-4, with D unresolved. V was cut by 2 bases and J by 8 bases, with 9 bases left in between. CDR1 is SGHAT, CDR2 FQNNGV, per germline. The CDR3 extends over 13 amino acids. CDR3: CASSLFQEEKLFF. The CDR3 DNA follows: TGTGCCAGCAGCTTATTTCAGGAGGAAAAACTGTTTTTT.

V usage is TRBV28 and J usage is TRBJ1-6; perhaps TRBD1 as D (6 bases). Trimming removed 10 bases at V and 7 bases at J, with 20 bases between. The CDR3 sequence is 15 residues long. Germline CDR1 is MDHEN and CDR2 is SYDVKM. The CDR3, as DNA: TGTGCCACCACGGAGGGGGGCGTCCTGAATTCACCCCTCCACTTT. Encoded protein: CATTEGGVLNSPLHF.

Judged by abundance, this clone is medium-sized. V gene TRBV6-4 combines with J gene TRBJ2-3, with 11 bases that match TRBD2. Germline V CDR1 and CDR2: MRHNA, SNTAGT. V trimming: 3 bases; J trimming: 4 bases; junction bases outside the gene matches: 3. The CDR3 consists of 15 residues. CDR3 residues: CASSETSGNSDTQYF. Here the CDR3 DNA reads TGTGCCAGCAGTGAGACTAGCGGGAATTCAGATACGCAGTATTTT.

This chain uses TRBV7-7 with TRBJ1-6; no clear D. Germline V gene data show CDR1 as SSHAT and CDR2 as FNYEAQ (reference sequence). The CDR3 contains 13 residues. Trimming removed 5 bases from V and 6 bases from J, with 8 bases in between. The CDR3 spells CASSLDINSPLHF. DNA of the CDR3: TGTGCCAGCAGCCTGGATATTAATTCACCCCTCCACTTT.

This chain joins TRBV7-3 and TRBJ1-1; D remains ambiguous. This CDR3 is 13 amino acids long. Germline V gene sequence: CDR1 SGHTA, CDR2 FQGTGA. Trimming left V 4 bases short and J 8 bases short, with 14 bases between. CDR3 in amino acids: CASSSAGDTEAFF. The CDR3 nucleotides read TGTGCCAGCAGCTCCGCCGGGGATACCGAAGCTTTCTTT.

J is TRBJ2-2 and V is TRBV6-6, with 8 nucleotides matching TRBD2. From germline, CDR1 is MNHNY and CDR2 SVGAGI (reference sequence). CDR3 length: 14 residues. Losses at the gene ends were 10 bases for V and 1 base for J; bases not matched to a gene: 5. CDR3 region: CATRLAMNTGELFF. CDR3 nucleotides: TGTGCCACCCGACTAGCGATGAACACCGGGGAGCTGTTTTTT.

V is TRBV21-1 and J is TRBJ2-1; TRBD1 is taken as the D call from the table, unchecked against the DNA. TRBV21-1 is shown as a pseudogene. The CDR3 runs 13 residues. CDR3 sequence reads: CASSNDRENEQFF. The CDR3 DNA reads TGTGCCAGCAGCAACGACAGGGAGAATGAGCAGTTCTTC.